This record concerns one T cell receptor beta chain sequence. This clonotype was seen more than once but under ten times. Its antigen is currently not known. One base away there is no much larger clone; base qualities are not given. TCRdb records Illumina HiSeq 1500 as the sequencer. Clones were called with MiXCR by TCRdb after fastp trimmed the public reads at Q25, and only in-frame beta chains were retained. Rows are unified per CDR3 protein, each entry keeping the most common DNA and genes. The sample contains 27,000 or so distinct CDR3 sequences, around a fifth of them found a single time. About four fifths of the sample lies in the top ten. These data are taken from a study of T cell repertoires in cytomegalovirus infection (dated by TCRdb to about 2019). With regard to the full study: Peptide stimulations targeted recently identified HLA-C-restricted CMV epitopes, whose presentation resists viral immunomodulation, together with well-studied HLA-B-restricted epitopes. Donor HLA type was relevant to the analysis, because carriage of CMV infection together with the matching HLA type was indicated by public TCR beta signatures. Summary of the overall study and its limitations: The ex vivo response was dominated by HLA-C-restricted CMV-specific TCR beta clonotypes, and the single most frequent clonotype in two of eight donors was supplied by these HLA-C-restricted clonotypes. In both this cohort and an independent roughly 350-donor cohort, the cumulative frequency of public TCR beta family members distinguished carriers of CMV infection plus the relevant HLA type.

From a lookup of the germline V gene, CDR1 and CDR2 are SGHTA and FQGNSA. Including cysteine and phenylalanine, the CDR3 has 12 amino acids. The only DNA kept is the CDR3, 36 bases in frame from the first base. The germline ends are 11 bases apart after V is trimmed by 7 bases and J by 5 bases. What the treatment or condition label conveys for this sample: in vitro stimulation with specific CMV peptide epitopes to enrich CMV-specific T cells. Sequenced material: CD8+ T cells from cultured PBMCs, taken from culture after CMV antigen stimulation. This chain is built from TRBV7-2 and TRBJ1-2; 5 matching bases give a weak D call of TRBD1. This receptor was taken from a human donor in good health (CMV status not recorded). Some clones in this sample may be carry-over from other donors' samples. Here the CDR3 is given as CASNEGIYGYTF. The nucleotide sequence reads as follows: TGTGCCAGCAACGAGGGGATTTATGGCTACACCTTC.